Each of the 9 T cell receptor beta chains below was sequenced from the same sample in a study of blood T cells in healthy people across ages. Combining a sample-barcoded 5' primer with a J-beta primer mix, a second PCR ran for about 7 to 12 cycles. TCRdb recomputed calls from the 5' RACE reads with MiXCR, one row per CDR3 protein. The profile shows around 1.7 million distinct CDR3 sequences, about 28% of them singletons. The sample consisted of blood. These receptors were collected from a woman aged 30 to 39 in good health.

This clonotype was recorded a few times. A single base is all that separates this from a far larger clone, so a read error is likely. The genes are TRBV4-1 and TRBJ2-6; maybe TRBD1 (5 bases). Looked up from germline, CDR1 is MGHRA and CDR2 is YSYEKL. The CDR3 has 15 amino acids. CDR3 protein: CASSLGVSGANVRTF. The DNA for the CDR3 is TGCGCCAGCAGCCTTGGTGTCTCTGGGGCCAACGTCCGGACTTTC.

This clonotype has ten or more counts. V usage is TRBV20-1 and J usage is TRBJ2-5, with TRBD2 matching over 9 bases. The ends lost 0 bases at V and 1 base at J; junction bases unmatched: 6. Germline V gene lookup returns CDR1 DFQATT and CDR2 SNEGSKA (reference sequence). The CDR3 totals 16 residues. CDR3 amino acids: CSARDPASGTQETQYF. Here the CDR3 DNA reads TGCAGTGCTAGAGATCCGGCTAGCGGGACCCAAGAGACCCAGTACTTC.

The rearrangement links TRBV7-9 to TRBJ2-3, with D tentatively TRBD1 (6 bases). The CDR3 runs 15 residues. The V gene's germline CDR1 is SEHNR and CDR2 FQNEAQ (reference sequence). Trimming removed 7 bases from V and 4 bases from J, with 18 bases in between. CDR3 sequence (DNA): TGTGCCAGCATCCGGACAGACCTGCAAGCAGATACGCAGTATTTT. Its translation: CASIRTDLQADTQYF.

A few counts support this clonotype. For the CDR3, the DNA is TGTGCCAGCAGCACCGGGACAGCAGGAGGCTACACCTTC. Translating it yields CASSTGTAGGYTF. The chain joins TRBV28 to TRBJ1-2; TRBD1 matches 7 bases. From germline, CDR1 is MDHEN and CDR2 SYDVKM. The ends lost 6 bases at V and 8 bases at J; junction bases unmatched: 9. The CDR3 sequence is 13 residues long.

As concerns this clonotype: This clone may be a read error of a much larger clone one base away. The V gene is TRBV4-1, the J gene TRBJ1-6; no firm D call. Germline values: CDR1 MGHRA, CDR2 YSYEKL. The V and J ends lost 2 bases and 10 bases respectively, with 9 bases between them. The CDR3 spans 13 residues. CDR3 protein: CASSQIADSPLHF. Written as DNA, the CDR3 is TGCGCCAGCAGCCAAATAGCCGACTCACCCCTCCACTTT.

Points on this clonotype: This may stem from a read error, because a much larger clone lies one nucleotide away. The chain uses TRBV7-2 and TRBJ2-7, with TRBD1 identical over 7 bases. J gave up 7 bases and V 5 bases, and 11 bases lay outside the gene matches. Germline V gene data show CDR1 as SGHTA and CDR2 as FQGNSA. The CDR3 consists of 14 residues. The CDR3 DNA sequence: TGTGCCAGCAGCGTCCACAGGGGCTACAATGAGCAGTACTTC. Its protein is CASSVHRGYNEQYF.

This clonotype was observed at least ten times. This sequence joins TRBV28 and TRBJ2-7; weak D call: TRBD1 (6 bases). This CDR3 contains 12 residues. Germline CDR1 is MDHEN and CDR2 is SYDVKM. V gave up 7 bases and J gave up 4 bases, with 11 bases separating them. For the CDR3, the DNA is TGTGCCAGCACCGGACAGCCGTACGAGCAGTACTTC. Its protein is CASTGQPYEQYF.

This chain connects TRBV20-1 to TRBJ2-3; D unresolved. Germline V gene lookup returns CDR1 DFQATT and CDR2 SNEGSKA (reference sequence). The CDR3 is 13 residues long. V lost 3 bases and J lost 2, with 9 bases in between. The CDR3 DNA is TGCAGTGCTAGGAGGATACCCACAGATACGCAGTATTTT. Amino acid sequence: CSARRIPTDTQYF.

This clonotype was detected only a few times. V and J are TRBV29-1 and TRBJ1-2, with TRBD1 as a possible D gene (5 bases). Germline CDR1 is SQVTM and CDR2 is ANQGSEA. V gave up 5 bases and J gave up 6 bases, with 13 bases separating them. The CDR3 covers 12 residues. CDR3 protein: CSVSTGSDGYTF. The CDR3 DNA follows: TGCAGCGTTTCCACAGGCTCGGATGGCTACACCTTC. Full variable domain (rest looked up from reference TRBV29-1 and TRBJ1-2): SAVISQKPSRDICQRGTSLTIQCQVDSQVTMMFWYRQQPGQSLTLIATANQGSEATYESGFVIDKFPISRPNLTFSTLTVSNMSPEDSSIYLCSVSTGSDGYTFGSGTRLTVV.